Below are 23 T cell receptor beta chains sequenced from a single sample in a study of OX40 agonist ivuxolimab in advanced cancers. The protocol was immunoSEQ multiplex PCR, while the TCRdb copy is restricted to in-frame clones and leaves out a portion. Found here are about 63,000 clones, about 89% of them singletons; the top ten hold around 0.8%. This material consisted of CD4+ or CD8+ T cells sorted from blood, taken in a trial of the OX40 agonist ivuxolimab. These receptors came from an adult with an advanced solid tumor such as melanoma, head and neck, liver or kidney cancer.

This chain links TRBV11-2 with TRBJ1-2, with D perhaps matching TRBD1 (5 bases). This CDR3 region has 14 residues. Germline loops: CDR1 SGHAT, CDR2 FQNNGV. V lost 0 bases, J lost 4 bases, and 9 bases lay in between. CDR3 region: CASSLDRAIYGYTF. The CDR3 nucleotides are TGTGCCAGCAGCTTAGACAGGGCGATCTATGGCTACACCTTC.

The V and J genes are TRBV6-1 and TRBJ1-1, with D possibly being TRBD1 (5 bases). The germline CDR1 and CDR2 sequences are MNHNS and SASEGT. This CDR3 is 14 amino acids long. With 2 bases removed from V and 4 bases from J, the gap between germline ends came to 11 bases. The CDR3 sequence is CASSEQGGVTEAFF. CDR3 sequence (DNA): TGTGCCAGCAGTGAACAGGGTGGGGTCACTGAAGCTTTCTTT.

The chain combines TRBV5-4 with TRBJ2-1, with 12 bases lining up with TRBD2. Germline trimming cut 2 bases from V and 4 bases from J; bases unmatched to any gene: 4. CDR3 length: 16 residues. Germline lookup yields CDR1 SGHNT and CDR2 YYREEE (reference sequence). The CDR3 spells CASSLPSGGEYNEQFF. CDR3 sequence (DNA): TGTGCCAGCAGCTTACCTAGCGGGGGGGAATACAATGAGCAGTTCTTC.

CDR3: CASSLFGTVNEKLFF. CDR3 sequence (DNA): TGTGCCAGCAGCTTATTTGGGACAGTAAATGAAAAACTGTTTTTT. The genes are TRBV11-2 and TRBJ1-4; TRBD1 matches 7 bases. The V gene's germline CDR1 is SGHAT and CDR2 FQNNGV. This CDR3 is 15 amino acids long. The junction had 5 bases not matched to a gene; V was cut back by 2 bases and J by 5 bases. The variable domain in full, completed from reference TRBV11-2 and TRBJ1-4, reads EAGVAQSPRYKIIEKRQSVAFWCNPISGHATLYWYQQILGQGPKLLIQFQNNGVVDDSQLPKDRFSAERLKGVDSTLKIQPAKLEDSAVYLCASSLFGTVNEKLFFGSGTQLSVL.

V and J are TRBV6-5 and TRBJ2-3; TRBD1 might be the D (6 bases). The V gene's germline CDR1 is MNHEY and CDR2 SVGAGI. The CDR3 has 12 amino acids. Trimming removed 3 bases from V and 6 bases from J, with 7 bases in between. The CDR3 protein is CASSYQGDTQYF. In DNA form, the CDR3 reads TGTGCCAGCAGTTATCAGGGGGATACGCAGTATTTT.

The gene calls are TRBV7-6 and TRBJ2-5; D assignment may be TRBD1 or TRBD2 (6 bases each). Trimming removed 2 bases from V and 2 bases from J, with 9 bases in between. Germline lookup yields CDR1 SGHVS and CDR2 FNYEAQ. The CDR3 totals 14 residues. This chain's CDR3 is CASSLRGEQETQYF. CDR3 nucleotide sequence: TGTGCCAGCAGCTTAAGGGGGGAACAAGAGACCCAGTACTTC. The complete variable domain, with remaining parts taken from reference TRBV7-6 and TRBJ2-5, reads GAGVSQSPRYKVTKRGQDVALRCDPISGHVSLYWYRQALGQGPEFLTYFNYEAQQDKSGLPNDRFSAERPEGSISTLTIQRTEQRDSAMYRCASSLRGEQETQYFGPGTRLLVL.

The CDR3, as DNA: TGTGCCAGCAGCGCAGGGGGAGGAAGTCAGCCCCAGCATTTT. This codes for CASSAGGGSQPQHF. The rearrangement uses TRBV9 and TRBJ1-5, with 7 bases matching TRBD1. Looked up from germline, CDR1 is SGDLS and CDR2 is YYNGEE. The J segment lost 6 bases and the V segment lost 3 bases, leaving 6 bases of the junction unmatched. The CDR3 has 14 residues.

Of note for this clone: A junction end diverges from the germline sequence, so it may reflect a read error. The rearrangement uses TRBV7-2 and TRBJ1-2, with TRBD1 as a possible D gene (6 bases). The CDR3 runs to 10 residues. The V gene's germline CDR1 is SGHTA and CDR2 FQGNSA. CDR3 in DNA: TGTGCCAGCAGCTTAAACAGGGTATACTTC. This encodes CASSLNRVYF.

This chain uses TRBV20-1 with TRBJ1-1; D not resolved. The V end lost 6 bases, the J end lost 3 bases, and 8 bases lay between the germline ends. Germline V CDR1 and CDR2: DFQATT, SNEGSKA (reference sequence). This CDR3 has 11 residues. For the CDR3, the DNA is TGCAGTGCGGGCAGTGACACTGAAGCTTTCTTT. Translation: CSAGSDTEAFF.

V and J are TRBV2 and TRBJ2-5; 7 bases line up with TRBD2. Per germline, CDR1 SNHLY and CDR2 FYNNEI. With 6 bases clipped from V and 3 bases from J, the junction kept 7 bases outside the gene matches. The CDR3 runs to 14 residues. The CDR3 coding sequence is TGTGCCAGCAGAGGGGACTACCCCAAAGAGACCCAGTACTTC. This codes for CASRGDYPKETQYF. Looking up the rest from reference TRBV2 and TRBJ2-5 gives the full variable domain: EPEVTQTPSHQVTQMGQEVILRCVPISNHLYFYWYRQILGQKVEFLVSFYNNEISEKSEIFDDQFSVERPDGSNFTLKIRSTKLEDSAMYFCASRGDYPKETQYFGPGTRLLVL.

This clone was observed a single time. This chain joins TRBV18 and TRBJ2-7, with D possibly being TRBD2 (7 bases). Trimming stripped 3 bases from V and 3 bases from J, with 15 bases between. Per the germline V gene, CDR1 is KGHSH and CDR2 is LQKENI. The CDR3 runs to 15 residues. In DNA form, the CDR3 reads TGTGCCAGCTCACCCGGACTAGGGGGGAACTACGAGCAGTACTTC. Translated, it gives CASSPGLGGNYEQYF.

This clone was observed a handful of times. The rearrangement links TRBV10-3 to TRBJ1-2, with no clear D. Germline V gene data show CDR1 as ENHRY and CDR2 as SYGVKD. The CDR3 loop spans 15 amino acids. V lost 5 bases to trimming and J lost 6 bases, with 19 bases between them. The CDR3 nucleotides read TGTGCCATCAGTCCAATACAGCCCCCCCTTCATGGCTACACCTTC. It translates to CAISPIQPPLHGYTF.

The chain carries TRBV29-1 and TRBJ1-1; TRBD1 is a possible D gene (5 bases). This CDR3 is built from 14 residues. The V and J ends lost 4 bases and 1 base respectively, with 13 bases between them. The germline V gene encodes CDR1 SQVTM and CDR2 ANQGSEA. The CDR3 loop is CSVGNGGGNTEAFF. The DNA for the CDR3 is TGCAGCGTTGGTAATGGGGGAGGGAACACTGAAGCTTTCTTT.

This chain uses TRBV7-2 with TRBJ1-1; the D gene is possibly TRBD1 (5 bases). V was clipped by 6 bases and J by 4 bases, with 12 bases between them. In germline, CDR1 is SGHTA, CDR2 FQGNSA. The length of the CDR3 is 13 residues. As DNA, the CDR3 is TGTGCCAGCAGACTCAGGGAAGTCACTGAAGCTTTCTTT. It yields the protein CASRLREVTEAFF.

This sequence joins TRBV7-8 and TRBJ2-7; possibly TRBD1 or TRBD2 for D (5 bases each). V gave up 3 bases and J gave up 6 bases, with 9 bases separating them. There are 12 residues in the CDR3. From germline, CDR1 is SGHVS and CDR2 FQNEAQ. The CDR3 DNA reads TGTGCCAGCAGCTTGGGACCCACCGAGCAGTACTTC. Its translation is CASSLGPTEQYF.

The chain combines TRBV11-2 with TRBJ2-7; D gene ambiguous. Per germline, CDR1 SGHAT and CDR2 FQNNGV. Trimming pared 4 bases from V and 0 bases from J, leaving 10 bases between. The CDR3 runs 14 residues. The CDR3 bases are TGTGCCAGCAGCTCAACAGCCACCTCCTACGAGCAGTACTTC. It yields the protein CASSSTATSYEQYF. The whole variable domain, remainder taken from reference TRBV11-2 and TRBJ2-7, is EAGVAQSPRYKIIEKRQSVAFWCNPISGHATLYWYQQILGQGPKLLIQFQNNGVVDDSQLPKDRFSAERLKGVDSTLKIQPAKLEDSAVYLCASSSTATSYEQYFGPGTRLTVT.

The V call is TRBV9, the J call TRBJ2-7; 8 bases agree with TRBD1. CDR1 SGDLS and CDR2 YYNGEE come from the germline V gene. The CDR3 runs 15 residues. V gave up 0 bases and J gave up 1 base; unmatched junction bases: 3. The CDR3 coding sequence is TGTGCCAGCAGCGTAGAAACAGGGGGTTCCTACGAGCAGTACTTC. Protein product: CASSVETGGSYEQYF.

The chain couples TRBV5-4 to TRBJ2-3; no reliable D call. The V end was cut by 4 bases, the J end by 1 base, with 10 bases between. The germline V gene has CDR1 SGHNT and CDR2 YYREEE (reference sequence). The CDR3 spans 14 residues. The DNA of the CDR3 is TGTGCCAGCAGCGGTAGCAGACGCACAGATACGCAGTATTTT. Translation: CASSGSRRTDTQYF.

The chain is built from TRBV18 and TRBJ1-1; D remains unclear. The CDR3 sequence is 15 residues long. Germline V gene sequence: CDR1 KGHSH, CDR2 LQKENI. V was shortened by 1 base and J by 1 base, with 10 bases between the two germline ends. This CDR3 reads CASSPLTRGNTEAFF. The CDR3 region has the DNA TGTGCCAGCTCACCACTCACCCGGGGGAACACTGAAGCTTTCTTT.

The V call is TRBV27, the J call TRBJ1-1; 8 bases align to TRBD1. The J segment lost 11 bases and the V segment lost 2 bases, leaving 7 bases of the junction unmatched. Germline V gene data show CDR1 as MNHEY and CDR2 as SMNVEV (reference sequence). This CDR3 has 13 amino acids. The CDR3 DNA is TGTGCCAGCAGTTTAGGGCGGCAGGGGGCGGCTTTCTTT. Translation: CASSLGRQGAAFF.

The CDR3 nucleotides are TGTGCCTGGAGTAGCGGCGGGACAGGGGTAGGCTACACCTTC. This gives the protein CAWSSGGTGVGYTF. The rearrangement joins TRBV30 to TRBJ1-2; 10 nucleotides agree with TRBD1. Germline-derived CDR1 and CDR2 are GTSNPN and SVGIG (reference sequence). This CDR3 comprises 14 residues. The V gene end was trimmed by 2 bases and the J gene end by 8 bases; junction bases not matched to a gene: 8.

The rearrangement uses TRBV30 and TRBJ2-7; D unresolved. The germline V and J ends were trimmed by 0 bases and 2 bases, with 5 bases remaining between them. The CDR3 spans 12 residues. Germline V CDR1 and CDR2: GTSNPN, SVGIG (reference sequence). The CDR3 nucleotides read TGTGCCTGGAGTGTATCCGCCTACGAGCAGTACTTC. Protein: CAWSVSAYEQYF.

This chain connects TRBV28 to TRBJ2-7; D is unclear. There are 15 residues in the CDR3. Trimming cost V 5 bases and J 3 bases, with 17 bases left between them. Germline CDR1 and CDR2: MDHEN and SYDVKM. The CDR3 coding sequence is TGTGCCAGCAGTACCCCAACCCCCTCCGTCTACGAGCAGTACTTC. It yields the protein CASSTPTPSVYEQYF. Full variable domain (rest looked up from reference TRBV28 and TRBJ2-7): DVKVTQSSRYLVKRTGEKVFLECVQDMDHENMFWYRQDPGLGLRLIYFSYDVKMKEKGDIPEGYSVSREKKERFSLILESASTNQTSMYLCASSTPTPSVYEQYFGPGTRLTVT.